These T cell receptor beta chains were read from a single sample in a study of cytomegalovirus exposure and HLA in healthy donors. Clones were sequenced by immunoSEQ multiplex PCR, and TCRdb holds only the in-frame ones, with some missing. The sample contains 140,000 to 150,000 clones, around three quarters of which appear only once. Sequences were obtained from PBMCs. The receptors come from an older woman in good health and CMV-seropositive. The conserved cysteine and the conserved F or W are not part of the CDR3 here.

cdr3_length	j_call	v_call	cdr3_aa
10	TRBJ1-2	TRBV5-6	ASSTGAAGYT
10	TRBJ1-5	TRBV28	ASTGGNQPQH
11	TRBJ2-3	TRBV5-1	ASAGGLTDTQY
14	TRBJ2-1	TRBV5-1	ASSPLLAVQDNEQF
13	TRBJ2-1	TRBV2	ASRRGTSGLNEQF
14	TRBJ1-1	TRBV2	ASSEAGWTMNTEAF
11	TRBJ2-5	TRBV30	AWVGRVRETQY
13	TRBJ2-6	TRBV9	ASSVFRAGANVLT
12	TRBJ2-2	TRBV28	ASTDRYRTGELF
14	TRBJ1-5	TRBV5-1	ASSAGTGESNQPQH
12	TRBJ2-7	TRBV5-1	ASSSLKGSSEQY
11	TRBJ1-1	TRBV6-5	ASSSSMNTEAF
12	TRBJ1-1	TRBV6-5	ASRRDRVSAEAF
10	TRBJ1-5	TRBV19	ASIRVNQPQH
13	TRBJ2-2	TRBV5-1	ASRPHAKNTGELF
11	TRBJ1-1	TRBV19	ATQPEMNTEAF
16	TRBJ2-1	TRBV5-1	ASSLVPPAGGDYNEQF
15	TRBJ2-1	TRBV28	ASRGLAGGGSYNEQF
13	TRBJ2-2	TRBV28	ASSPWGRVTGELF
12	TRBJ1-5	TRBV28	ASSFRQGRQPQH
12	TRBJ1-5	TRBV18	ASSPSQMNQPQH
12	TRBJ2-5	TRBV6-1	ASSGGRVPETQY
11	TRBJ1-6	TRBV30	ARHRGRGSPLH
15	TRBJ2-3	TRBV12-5	ASGLVVANGSPGTQY
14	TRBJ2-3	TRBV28	ASSRRAGGGTDTQY
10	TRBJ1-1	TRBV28	ASSSGNTEAF
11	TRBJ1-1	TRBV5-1	ASSLRRETEAF
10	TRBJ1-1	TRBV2	ASTSGGTEAF
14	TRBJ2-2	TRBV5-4	ASSLPQGYDTGELF